The 21 T cell receptor beta chains presented below share a single source sample, sequenced in a study of blood T cell repertoires in COVID-19. Assay: immunoSEQ multiplex PCR; the TCRdb copy retains only in-frame clones and omits some. The table includes 30,000 to 40,000 clones, around 90% detected once. The sequencing sample was made of peripheral blood. Every receptor here comes from a human donor in a cohort sampled during active COVID-19.

This clone was recorded only once. V usage is TRBV5-1 and J usage is TRBJ1-3, with D unclear. From germline, CDR1 is SGHRS and CDR2 YFSETQ. V lost 2 bases, J lost 0 bases, and 9 bases lay in between. This CDR3 has 15 amino acids. The CDR3 sequence is CASSFASSSGNTIYF. CDR3 nucleotide sequence: TGCGCCAGCAGCTTCGCATCCAGCTCTGGAAACACCATATATTTT.

The genes are TRBV19 and TRBJ1-1; D gene uncertain. CDR1 is LNHDA and CDR2 is SQIVND in the germline V gene (reference sequence). The CDR3 has 13 residues. V was trimmed by 6 bases and J by 4 bases, leaving 12 bases between them. The CDR3 spells CASREGWGTEAFF. CDR3 DNA: TGTGCCAGTAGGGAGGGCTGGGGCACTGAAGCTTTCTTT. The full variable domain, completed using reference TRBV19 and TRBJ1-1, is DGGITQSPKYLFRKEGQNVTLSCEQNLNHDAMYWYRQDPGQGLRLIYYSQIVNDFQKGDIAEGYSVSREKKESFPLTVTSAQKNPTAFYLCASREGWGTEAFFGQGTRLTVV.

This rearrangement joins TRBV9 to TRBJ1-5, with D tentatively TRBD1 (5 bases). Trimming pared 4 bases from V and 0 bases from J, leaving 8 bases between. Germline V gene lookup returns CDR1 SGDLS and CDR2 YYNGEE. The CDR3 extends over 14 amino acids. CDR3 sequence reads: CASSKGDSNQPQHF. In DNA form, the CDR3 reads TGTGCCAGCAGCAAAGGGGATAGCAATCAGCCCCAGCATTTT.

The chain combines TRBV7-2 with TRBJ2-7; 8 positions match TRBD2. Trimming took 6 bases from V and 2 from J; bases not matched to a gene: 6. The CDR3 extends over 14 amino acids. CDR1 SGHTA and CDR2 FQGNSA come from the germline V gene. In DNA form, the CDR3 reads TGTGCCAGCAGTTCCGAGCGGGGGACCTACGAGCAGTACTTC. This encodes CASSSERGTYEQYF.

The V gene is TRBV3-1 (or the pseudogene TRBV3-2), the J gene TRBJ2-5; no clear D gene. Trimming pared 4 bases from V and 5 bases from J, leaving 8 bases between. CDR3 length: 12 residues. Germline loops: CDR1 LGHDT, CDR2 YNNKEL (reference sequence). This CDR3 is CASSLRRETQYF. CDR3 DNA sequence: TGTGCCAGCAGCCTGCGGCGGGAGACCCAGTACTTC.

The chain joins TRBV9 to TRBJ1-5; D call uncertain. Germline V lookup: CDR1 SGDLS, CDR2 YYNGEE. Trimming removed 0 bases at V and 9 bases at J, with 10 bases between. The length of the CDR3 is 13 residues. The CDR3 nucleotides are TGTGCCAGCAGCGTAGATGCCGGTCGGCCCCAGCATTTT. It is translated as CASSVDAGRPQHF.

This clone is classed as medium-sized (0.01 to 0.1%). The chain combines TRBV27 with TRBJ2-7; 10 nucleotides match TRBD2. There are 15 residues in the CDR3. Germline V gene data show CDR1 as MNHEY and CDR2 as SMNVEV (reference sequence). Trimming cost V 1 base and J 3 bases; bases outside gene matches: 3. The DNA of the CDR3 is TGTGCCAGCAGTTTATTACTAGCGGGACTCTACGAGCAGTACTTC. Translated, it gives CASSLLLAGLYEQYF.

Comments on this clone: The sample carries other DNA sequences with the same CDR3. The chain is built from TRBV10-2 and TRBJ2-3; D unclear. The CDR3 runs to 15 residues. V shed 0 bases and J shed 2 bases, with 9 bases lying between them. In germline, CDR1 is WSHSY, CDR2 SAAADI. The CDR3 DNA reads TGCGCCAGCAGTGAGTCTCCTGTCCCCACAGATACGCAGTATTTT. This translates into CASSESPVPTDTQYF.

This chain uses TRBV5-1 with TRBJ1-2, with TRBD1 matching over 9 bases. The germline V gene has CDR1 SGHRS and CDR2 YFSETQ. The CDR3 is 14 residues long. V lost 5 bases, J lost 6 bases, and 8 bases stayed unmatched. The CDR3 sequence is CASRPGTGLNGYTF. As DNA, the CDR3 is TGCGCCAGCAGACCCGGGACAGGGCTCAATGGCTACACCTTC.

Only one count was recorded for this clone. The rearrangement uses TRBV20-1 and TRBJ2-3; TRBD2 aligns across 13 bases. The CDR3 spans 17 residues. The V gene's germline CDR1 is DFQATT and CDR2 SNEGSKA (reference sequence). V lost 3 bases and J lost 7; bases outside the gene matches: 13. The CDR3 spells CSASGGGLAGMRNTQYF. In nucleotides, the CDR3 is TGCAGTGCTAGTGGGGGGGGACTAGCGGGAATGAGAAATACGCAGTATTTT.

J is TRBJ1-1 and V is TRBV6-5; D is unresolved. Trimming shortened V by 2 bases and J by 5 bases, and 15 bases separated the two germline ends. CDR1 and CDR2 (germline): MNHEY, SVGAGI. This CDR3 comprises 15 residues. The CDR3 bases are TGTGCCAGCAGTTACAGGGTGGGAGTTAATACTGAAGCTTTCTTT. Its translation is CASSYRVGVNTEAFF.

This clone showed up just once. The gene calls are TRBV2 and TRBJ2-7; D possibly corresponds to TRBD1 (6 bases). V was pared by 6 bases and J by 2 bases, with 8 bases between. This CDR3 is built from 12 residues. CDR1 is SNHLY and CDR2 is FYNNEI in the germline V gene. The CDR3 reads CASSRGTYEQYF. The CDR3 DNA reads TGTGCCAGCAGCAGGGGTACCTACGAGCAGTACTTC.

The chain carries TRBV12-3 or TRBV12-4 and TRBJ1-2; the match to TRBD1 covers 7 bases. The CDR3 runs 13 residues. Germline trimming cut 5 bases from V and 9 bases from J; bases unmatched to any gene: 9. CDR3: CASSLMTGLSYTF. For the CDR3, the DNA is TGTGCCAGCAGTCTCATGACAGGGCTGAGCTACACCTTC.

The rearrangement joins TRBV11-2 to TRBJ2-1; the D gene is possibly TRBD1 (7 bases). V lost 5 bases to trimming and J lost 0 bases, with 14 bases between them. Germline lookup yields CDR1 SGHAT and CDR2 FQNNGV. CDR3 length: 16 amino acids. CDR3 nucleotides: TGTGCCAGCAGCCCCCAGGGGGGCGTCTCCTACAATGAGCAGTTCTTC. It encodes CASSPQGGVSYNEQFF.

V usage is TRBV14 and J usage is TRBJ2-2; 9 bases line up with TRBD1. The length of the CDR3 is 20 residues. CDR1 and CDR2 from the germline V gene are SGHDN and FVKESK. J was trimmed by 4 bases and V by 4 bases; bases with no gene match: 19. CDR3 residues: CASSRPSDRGGIWRTGELFF. CDR3 bases: TGTGCCAGCAGCCGCCCTTCGGACAGGGGCGGAATCTGGCGCACCGGGGAGCTGTTTTTT.

The chain joins TRBV12-3 or TRBV12-4 to TRBJ2-1; 10 bases match TRBD2. With 8 bases clipped from V and 5 bases from J, the junction kept 3 bases outside the gene matches. CDR3 length equals 13 residues. In nucleotides, the CDR3 is TGTGCCAGCGAGCTAGCGGGGGACAATGAGCAGTTCTTC. This encodes CASELAGDNEQFF.

This chain connects TRBV7-8 to TRBJ2-3; maybe TRBD1 (5 bases). The germline V gene encodes CDR1 SGHVS and CDR2 FQNEAQ. The CDR3 is made up of 14 amino acids. V gave up 4 bases and J gave up 2 bases, with 10 bases separating them. Here the CDR3 DNA reads TGTGCCAGCAGCTCACCTGGGGCCACAGATACGCAGTATTTT. Amino acids: CASSSPGATDTQYF.

The rearrangement uses TRBV19 and TRBJ2-1; perhaps TRBD2 as D (6 bases). The CDR3 totals 14 residues. V was pared by 1 base and J by 4 bases, with 8 bases between. Germline V lookup: CDR1 LNHDA, CDR2 SQIVND (reference sequence). CDR3 nucleotides: TGTGCCAGTAGTATAGGGCTAGCGTACAATGAGCAGTTCTTC. It codes for CASSIGLAYNEQFF.

This clone was seen a few times. The chain joins TRBV25-1 to TRBJ2-4, with a possible D match to TRBD1 (6 bases). CDR3 length equals 11 residues. CDR1 is MGHDK and CDR2 is SYGVNS in the germline V gene. Trimming shortened V by 3 bases and J by 15 bases, and 12 bases separated the two germline ends. In DNA, the CDR3 is TGTGCCAGCAGTGATGGCAGGGGATTGTACTTC. Its translation: CASSDGRGLYF.

This sequence joins TRBV3-1 (or the pseudogene TRBV3-2) and TRBJ2-7, with 8 bases that match TRBD2. Germline lookup yields CDR1 LGHDT and CDR2 YNNKEL (reference sequence). The CDR3 loop spans 15 amino acids. V shed 1 base and J 3 bases; nucleotides not matched to a gene: 5. The CDR3 nucleotides read TGTGCCAGCAGCCAAGGGGGCGGGGGGTACTACGAGCAGTACTTC. Residues: CASSQGGGGYYEQYF.

The CDR3 reads CASSLFSDRGNSPLHF. DNA of the CDR3: TGTGCCAGCAGTTTATTTTCGGACAGGGGAAATTCACCCCTCCACTTT. The rearrangement uses TRBV27 and TRBJ1-6; 9 bases fit TRBD1. The CDR3 totals 16 residues. With V trimmed by 1 base and J by 7 bases, 5 bases remained unmatched. Germline loops: CDR1 MNHEY, CDR2 SMNVEV (reference sequence).